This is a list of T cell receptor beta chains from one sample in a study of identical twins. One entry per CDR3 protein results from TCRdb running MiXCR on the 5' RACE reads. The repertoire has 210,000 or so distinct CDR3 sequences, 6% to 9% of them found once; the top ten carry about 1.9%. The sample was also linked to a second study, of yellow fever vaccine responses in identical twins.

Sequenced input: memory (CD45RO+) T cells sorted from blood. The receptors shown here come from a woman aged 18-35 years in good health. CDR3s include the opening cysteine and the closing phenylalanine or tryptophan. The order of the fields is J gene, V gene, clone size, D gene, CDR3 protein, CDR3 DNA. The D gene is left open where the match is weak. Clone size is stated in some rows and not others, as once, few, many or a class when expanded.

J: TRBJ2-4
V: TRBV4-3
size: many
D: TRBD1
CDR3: CASSQDAGADRGEKNIQYF
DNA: TGCGCCAGCAGCCAAGATGCAGGTGCGGACAGGGGGGAGAAAAACATTCAGTACTTC

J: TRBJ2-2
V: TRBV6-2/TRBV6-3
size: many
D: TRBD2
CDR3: CASSLKTWTSSNTGELFF
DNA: TGTGCCAGCAGTTTAAAGACTTGGACTAGCTCGAACACCGGGGAGCTGTTTTTT

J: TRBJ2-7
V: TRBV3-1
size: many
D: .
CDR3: CASSQGLSGGYEQYF
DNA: TGTGCCAGCAGCCAAGGTTTGAGCGGTGGGTACGAGCAGTACTTC

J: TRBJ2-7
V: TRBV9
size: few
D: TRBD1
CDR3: CASSARDRNYEQYF
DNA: TGTGCCAGCAGCGCCCGGGACAGGAACTACGAGCAGTACTTC

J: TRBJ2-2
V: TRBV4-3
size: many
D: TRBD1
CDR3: CASTKSTTGGSGELFF
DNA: TGCGCCAGCACCAAGAGTACGACAGGGGGATCCGGGGAGCTGTTTTTT

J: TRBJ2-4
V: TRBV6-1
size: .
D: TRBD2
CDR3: CASRKGASGPAKGIQYF
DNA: TGTGCCAGCAGAAAAGGGGCTAGCGGCCCGGCCAAAGGCATTCAGTACTTC

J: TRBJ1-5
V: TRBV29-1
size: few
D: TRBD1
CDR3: CSAESGGGQPQHF
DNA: TGCAGCGCCGAATCAGGGGGCGGTCAGCCCCAGCATTTT

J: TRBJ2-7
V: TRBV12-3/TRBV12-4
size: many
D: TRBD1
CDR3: CASSGQGVGEQYF
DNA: TGTGCCAGCAGTGGACAGGGGGTCGGGGAGCAGTACTTC

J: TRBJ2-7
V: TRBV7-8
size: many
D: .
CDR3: CASSPLITEQYF
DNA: TGTGCCAGCAGCCCCCTCATCACCGAGCAGTACTTC

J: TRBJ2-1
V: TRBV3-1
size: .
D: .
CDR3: CATSHITTGYNEQFF
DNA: TGTGCCACCAGCCATATAACAACAGGGTACAATGAGCAGTTCTTC

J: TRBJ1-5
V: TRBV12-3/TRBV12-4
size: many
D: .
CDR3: CASSFRGEGQPQHF
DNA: TGTGCCAGCAGTTTTAGGGGGGAGGGTCAGCCCCAGCATTTT

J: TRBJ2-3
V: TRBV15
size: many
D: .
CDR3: CATSRDGQGGTDTQYF
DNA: TGTGCCACCAGCAGAGATGGGCAGGGCGGCACAGATACGCAGTATTTT

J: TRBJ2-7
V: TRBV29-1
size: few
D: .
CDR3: CSVSGGQGAGAYEQYF
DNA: TGCAGCGTCTCGGGCGGGCAGGGGGCGGGAGCCTACGAGCAGTACTTC

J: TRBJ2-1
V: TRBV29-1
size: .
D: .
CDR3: CSVEVVTGSALYNEQFF
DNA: TGCAGCGTCGAGGTAGTCACCGGCTCCGCTTTATACAATGAGCAGTTCTTC

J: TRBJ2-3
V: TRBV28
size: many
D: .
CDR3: CASSSGLRTDTQYF
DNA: TGTGCCAGCAGTTCGGGACTTCGCACAGATACGCAGTATTTT

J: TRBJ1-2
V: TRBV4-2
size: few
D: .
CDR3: CASSQDRRDYGYTF
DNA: TGTGCCAGCAGCCAAGATCGGCGGGACTATGGCTACACCTTC

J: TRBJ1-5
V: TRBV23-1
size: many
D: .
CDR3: CAPVSQPQHF
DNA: TGCGCCCCGGTGTCTCAGCCCCAGCATTTT